This T cell receptor (beta chain) comes out of a study of cytomegalovirus exposure and HLA in healthy donors. Healthy individuals who donated bone marrow served as the donors. The donors, nominally healthy at sampling, likely had unrecorded immune exposures. PCR employed 60 Vbeta and 13 Jbeta primers. Sequencing used immunoSEQ multiplex PCR; TCRdb keeps in-frame clones, though not all of them. The profile covers fewer than 150,000 clones, with roughly four fifths appearing a single time and 2% to 2.5% taken by the ten largest. Worth noting for this clone: The antigen remains unidentified.

Germline V gene lookup returns CDR1 SNHLY and CDR2 FYNNEI. The J segment lost 6 bases and the V segment lost 11 bases, leaving 12 bases of the junction unmatched. This CDR3 is built from 15 residues. Regarding the study as a whole: Researchers catalogued approximately 160 TCR beta chains as cytomegalovirus-associated. With high specificity and sensitivity, the classifier reportedly diagnosed cytomegalovirus status.

This receptor was obtained from a man aged 30-40 years in good health and CMV-seronegative. Sequencing used PBMCs. The chain has TRBV2 and TRBJ2-2; 10 bases line up with TRBD2. CDR3 residues: CAGSESGRAPGELFF. DNA for the CDR3: TGTGCCGGGTCCGAGAGCGGGAGGGCCCCCGGGGAGCTGTTTTTT.